This T cell receptor (beta chain) was retrieved from a study of graft-versus-host responses after intestinal transplantation. Study context: The transplants performed in recipients were multivisceral, liver-intestinal, or isolated intestinal. The study gave all recipients anti-thymocyte globulin induction, then tacrolimus and steroids for about 3 years.

Trimming shortened V by 10 bases and J by 1 base, and 13 bases separated the two germline ends. From germline, CDR1 is MNHNS and CDR2 SASEGT. The CDR3 totals 13 residues. The method was immunoSEQ multiplex PCR; TCRdb's version includes in-frame clones alone and lacks a portion of them. The sample carries tens of thousands of clones, 75% to 95% recorded once. Points on this clone: Its antigen is unidentified.

This specimen consisted of unstimulated CD8+ T cells sorted from spleen or lymph node cells, obtained before intestinal transplant. The sequence came from a human donor who received an intestinal transplant. The chain recombines TRBV6-1 with TRBJ1-1, with D possibly matching TRBD1 (5 bases). This CDR3 is CATVGRGNTEAFF. As DNA, the CDR3 is TGTGCCACGGTAGGGAGGGGGAACACTGAAGCTTTCTTT.